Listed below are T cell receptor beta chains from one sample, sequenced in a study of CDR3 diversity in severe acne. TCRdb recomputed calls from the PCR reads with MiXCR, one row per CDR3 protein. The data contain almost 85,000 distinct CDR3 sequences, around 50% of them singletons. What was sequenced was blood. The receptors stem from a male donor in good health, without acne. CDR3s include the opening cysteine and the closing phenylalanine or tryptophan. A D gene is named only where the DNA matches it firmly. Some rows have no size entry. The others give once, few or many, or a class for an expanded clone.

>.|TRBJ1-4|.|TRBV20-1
TGCAGTGCTAGTACCGGACGGAACGAAAAACTGTTTTTT
CSASTGRNEKLFF
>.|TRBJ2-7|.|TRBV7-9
TGTGCCAGCAGCCGAGGGGGGGCCGCCTACGAGCAGTACTTC
CASSRGGAAYEQYF
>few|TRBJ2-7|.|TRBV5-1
TGCGCCAGCAGCTTGATAGACACCAGCTCCTACGAGCAGTACTTC
CASSLIDTSSYEQYF
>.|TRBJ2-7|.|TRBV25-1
TGTGCCTGGATCCGAGGGATTGAGCAGTACTTC
CAWIRGIEQYF
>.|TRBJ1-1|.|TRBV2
TGTGCCAGCTCGGAACAGGGTTACACTGAAGCTTTCTTT
CASSEQGYTEAFF
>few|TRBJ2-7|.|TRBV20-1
TGCAGTGCTAGGGGTGTGGTGCAGGGACCATCCTACGAGCAGTACTTC
CSARGVVQGPSYEQYF
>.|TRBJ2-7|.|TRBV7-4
TGTGCCAGCAAATTTTACGAGCAGTACTTC
CASKFYEQYF
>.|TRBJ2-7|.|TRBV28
TGTGCCAGCAGTTCTAACGGCCAGAAAGGAGGCGAGCAGTACTTC
CASSSNGQKGGEQYF
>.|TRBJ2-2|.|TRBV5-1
TGCGCCAGCAGGAAGATTGACACCGGGGAGCTGTTTTTT
CASRKIDTGELFF
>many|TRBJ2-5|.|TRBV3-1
TGTGCCAGCAGCCAAAGGCTAGGGGAGACCCAGTACTTC
CASSQRLGETQYF
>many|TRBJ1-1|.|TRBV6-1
TGTGCCAGCTTTTTCAAGTGGACTGAAGCTTTCTTT
CASFFKWTEAFF
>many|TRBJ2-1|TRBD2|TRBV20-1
TGCAGTGCTAGAGAGGCTAGCGGGGGGAGTTGGGTTGGACTGTTCTTC
CSAREASGGSWVGLFF
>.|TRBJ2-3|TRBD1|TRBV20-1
TGCAGCGCTGACCGGGACAGGTCTTACAATGAGCAGTATTTT
CSADRDRSYNEQYF
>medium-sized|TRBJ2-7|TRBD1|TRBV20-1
TGCAGTGCTACCCCCGGACAGGCTGGTACGGACGAGCAGTACTTC
CSATPGQAGTDEQYF
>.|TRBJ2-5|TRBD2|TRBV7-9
TGTGCCAGCCGCCACCCAGGACTAGCGGGAGGGGAGACCCAGTACTTC
CASRHPGLAGGETQYF
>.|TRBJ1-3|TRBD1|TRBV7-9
TGTGCCAGCAGCAGGGACAGGGTTTCTGGAAACACCATATATTTT
CASSRDRVSGNTIYF
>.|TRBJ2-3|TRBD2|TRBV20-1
TGCAGTGCTGGGAGCGGGGCGGTAGATACGCAGTATTTT
CSAGSGAVDTQYF
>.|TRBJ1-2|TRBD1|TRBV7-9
TGTGCCAGCAGCCCTGCGGACAGGGGGCGGTTGGGTGGCTACACCTTC
CASSPADRGRLGGYTF
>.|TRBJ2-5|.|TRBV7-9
TGTGCCAGCAGCTTAGCGGGACCGCAAGAGACCCAGTACTTC
CASSLAGPQETQYF
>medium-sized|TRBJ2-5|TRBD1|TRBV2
TGTGCCAGCACCAGACAGGGGGACCAAGAGACCCAGTACTTC
CASTRQGDQETQYF
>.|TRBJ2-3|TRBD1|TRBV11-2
TGTGCCAGCAGCATTAGGGACAGCTTCACAGATACGCAGTACTTT
CASSIRDSFTDTQYF
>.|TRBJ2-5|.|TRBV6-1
TGTGCCAGCAGCGCCCCGTGGGACCAAGAGACCCAGTACTTC
CASSAPWDQETQYF
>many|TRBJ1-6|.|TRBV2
TGTGCCAGCAGCCCCTCCTTGGGAGTTCCCGGGGATTCACCCCTCCACTTT
CASSPSLGVPGDSPLHF
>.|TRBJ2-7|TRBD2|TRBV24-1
TGTGCCACCAGTGCCCTAGCGGGAGCTTACGAGCAGTACTTC
CATSALAGAYEQYF
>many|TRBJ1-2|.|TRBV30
TGTGCCTGGAACAGAAATGGCTACACCTTC
CAWNRNGYTF
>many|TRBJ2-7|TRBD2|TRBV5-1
TGCGCCAGCAGCTTGGGCGGGGGATCCCTCTACGAGCAGTACTTC
CASSLGGGSLYEQYF
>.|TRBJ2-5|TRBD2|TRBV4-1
TGCGCCAGCAGCCAAGAGGGGCTAGCGGGCGGAACCCAGTACTTC
CASSQEGLAGGTQYF
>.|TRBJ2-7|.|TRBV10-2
TGCGCCAGCAGTGAACAACAGGGACGCGAGCAGTACTTC
CASSEQQGREQYF
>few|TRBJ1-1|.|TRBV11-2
TGTGCCAGCAGCCCGGGGGGAGGCTACAACCCCGACTACAACACTGAAGCTTTCTTT
CASSPGGGYNPDYNTEAFF
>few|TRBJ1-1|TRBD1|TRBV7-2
TGTGCCAGCAGCGACAGGGGGAGAAGGTCGGCTTTCTTT
CASSDRGRRSAFF
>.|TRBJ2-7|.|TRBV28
TGTGCCAGCAGTACAATCACCTCAGGGGAAGGCATCCCCTACGAGCAGTACTTC
CASSTITSGEGIPYEQYF
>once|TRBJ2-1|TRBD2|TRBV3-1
TGTGCCAGCAGCGCCGGGACTAGCGGGGGGTTGAATGAGCAGTTCTTC
CASSAGTSGGLNEQFF
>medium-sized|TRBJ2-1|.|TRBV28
TGTGCCAGCAGCTTAGAGCTCGGGAGCAATGAGCAGTTCTTC
CASSLELGSNEQFF
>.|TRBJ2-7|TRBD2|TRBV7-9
TGTGCCAGCAGCTTACTTAGCGGGGGGGAGCAGTACTTC
CASSLLSGGEQYF
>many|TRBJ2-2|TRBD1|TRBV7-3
TGTGCCAGCAGCTTAATGCAGGGGGCCACCGGGGAGCTGTTTTTT
CASSLMQGATGELFF
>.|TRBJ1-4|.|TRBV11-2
TGTGCCAGCAGCTTCCTCCGGGGGGCGCGATCTGAAAAACTGTTTTTT
CASSFLRGARSEKLFF
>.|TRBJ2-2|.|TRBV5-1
TGCGCCAGCAGACAGGTGGGGGAGCTGTTTTTT
CASRQVGELFF